This is a list of T cell receptor beta chains from one sample in a study of PD-1 blockade in classical Hodgkin lymphoma. Assay: immunoSEQ multiplex PCR; the TCRdb copy retains only in-frame clones and omits some. Among about 47,000 clones listed, 90% were seen once. The sample was peripheral blood mononuclear cells (PBMCs), taken before the fourth cycle of nivolumab. The source is a human donor with classical Hodgkin lymphoma. The CDR3 runs from the conserved cysteine through the conserved F or W. D genes are given only for firm matches. A row's size may be missing; if present it is once, few, many or a size class.

J gene | D gene | clone size | V gene | CDR3 DNA | CDR3 protein
TRBJ2-7 | . | . | TRBV5-6 | TGTGCCAGCAGCTTGGCCGGGGAATACTACGAGCAGTACTTC | CASSLAGEYYEQYF
TRBJ2-7 | . | . | TRBV15 | TGTGCCACCAGCTCCGGGCGACGAGGCAACGAGCAGTACTTC | CATSSGRRGNEQYF
TRBJ2-1 | TRBD2 | . | TRBV2 | TGTGCCAGCAGTAATGATAGAGGGACTAGCGGATACTACAATGAGCAGTTCTTC | CASSNDRGTSGYYNEQFF
TRBJ1-2 | . | . | TRBV7-3 | TGTGCCAGCAGCGGGGGGCCGGGAGGCTACACCTTC | CASSGGPGGYTF
TRBJ2-7 | TRBD1 | few | TRBV5-8 | TGTGCCAGCAGCCTGGACAGGGGCTCAGACGAGCAGTACTTC | CASSLDRGSDEQYF
TRBJ1-2 | . | . | TRBV2 | TGTGCCAGCAGTGATATAGGCGATGGCTACACCTTC | CASSDIGDGYTF
TRBJ2-1 | . | . | TRBV6-6 | TGTGCCAGCAGTTACGGGCGGGGCATATACAATGAGCAGTTCTTC | CASSYGRGIYNEQFF
TRBJ2-1 | TRBD1 | . | TRBV5-1 | TGCGCCAGCAGCACCGGACAGGCGTGGGATGAGCAGTTCTTC | CASSTGQAWDEQFF
TRBJ2-2 | TRBD2 | once | TRBV9 | TGTGCCAGCAGCATCTCAACCCCAAGCGGGAGGTACGGCGCCGGGGAGCTGTTTTTT | CASSISTPSGRYGAGELFF
TRBJ2-3 | TRBD2 | . | TRBV5-1 | TGCGCCAGCAGCTTTTTGGCGGGAGGCCCCAGGGATACGCAGTATTTT | CASSFLAGGPRDTQYF